This paragraph covers one T cell receptor (beta chain) sequence. The V end lost 5 bases, the J end lost 2 bases, and 16 bases lay between the germline ends. Germline V lookup: CDR1 SGHTA, CDR2 FQGNSA. The CDR3 covers 16 residues. The entry originates in a study of blood T cell repertoires in COVID-19. Using immunoSEQ multiplex PCR, the repertoire was profiled, and TCRdb retains in-frame clones only, with some absent. The sample consists of around 300,000 clones, roughly 90% of them appearing once. Enrolled during active infection, Seattle patients were then followed longitudinally. This TCR came from a woman aged 25-40 years with COVID-19, enrolled during active disease. Sequenced: peripheral blood. This sequence joins TRBV7-2 and TRBJ2-1; D unresolved. CDR3 residues: CASSLERGETYNEQFF. The CDR3, as DNA: TGTGCCAGCAGCCTAGAACGAGGAGAGACCTACAATGAGCAGTTCTTC. Full variable domain (remainder filled in from reference TRBV7-2 and TRBJ2-1): GAGVSQSPSNKVTEKGKDVELRCDPISGHTALYWYRQSLGQGLEFLIYFQGNSAPDKSGLPSDRFSAERTGGSVSTLTIQRTQQEDSAVYLCASSLERGETYNEQFFGPGTRLTVL.